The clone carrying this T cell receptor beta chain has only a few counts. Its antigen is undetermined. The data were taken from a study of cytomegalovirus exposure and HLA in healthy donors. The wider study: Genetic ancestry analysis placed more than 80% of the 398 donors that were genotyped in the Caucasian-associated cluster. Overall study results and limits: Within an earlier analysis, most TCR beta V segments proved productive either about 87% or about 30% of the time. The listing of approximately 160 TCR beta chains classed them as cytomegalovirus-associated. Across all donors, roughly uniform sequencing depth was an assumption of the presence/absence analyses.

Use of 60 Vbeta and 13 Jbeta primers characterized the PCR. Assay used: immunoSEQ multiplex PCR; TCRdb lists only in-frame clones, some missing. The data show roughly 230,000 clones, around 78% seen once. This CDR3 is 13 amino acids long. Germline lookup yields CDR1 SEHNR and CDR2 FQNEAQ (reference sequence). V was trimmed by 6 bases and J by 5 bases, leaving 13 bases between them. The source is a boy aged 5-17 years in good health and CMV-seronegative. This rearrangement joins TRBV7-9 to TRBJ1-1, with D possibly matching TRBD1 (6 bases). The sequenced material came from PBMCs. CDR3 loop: CASRSGEGTEAFF. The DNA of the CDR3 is TGTGCCAGCAGGTCAGGGGAGGGAACTGAAGCTTTCTTT.